These 30 T cell receptor beta chains share one sample of origin, sequenced in a study of T-cell memory formation after mild COVID-19. TCRdb passed the 5' RACE reads through MiXCR, listing each CDR3 protein once. The table has around 90,000 distinct CDR3 sequences, about 13% seen once. Specimen: PBMCs or a T cell subset sorted from them (not recorded which). These receptors originate from an adult woman who had mild COVID-19 (a few samples of this study predate the infection). Cell type and time point are not known.

This clonotype appeared a few times. The V and J genes are TRBV20-1 and TRBJ2-7; D tentatively reads TRBD1 or TRBD2 (5 bases each). Trimming took 0 bases from V and 6 from J, leaving 18 bases between them. The CDR3 length is 15 residues. CDR1 and CDR2 (germline): DFQATT, SNEGSKA (reference sequence). Written as DNA, the CDR3 is TGCAGTGCTAGAGACTTCCGGGACCCTCTCGCCGAGCAGTACTTC. Amino acids: CSARDFRDPLAEQYF.

In this sample, this clonotype turned up once. The genes are TRBV7-9 and TRBJ1-1, with D maybe TRBD1 (5 bases). From germline, CDR1 is SEHNR and CDR2 FQNEAQ (reference sequence). Trimming took 7 bases from V and 1 from J, leaving 22 bases between them. This CDR3 comprises 17 residues. The CDR3 sequence is CASTLTVRQGQNTEAFF. In nucleotides, the CDR3 is TGTGCCAGCACATTAACGGTGCGGCAGGGTCAGAACACTGAAGCTTTCTTT.

This clonotype showed up many times. The V and J genes are TRBV5-4 and TRBJ2-1; D remains unclear. The CDR3 runs to 15 residues. In germline, CDR1 is SGHNT, CDR2 YYREEE (reference sequence). Trimming took 3 bases from V and 4 from J, leaving 14 bases between them. For the CDR3, the DNA is TGTGCCAGCAGCTCCGGAACGAACGGATACAATGAGCAGTTCTTC. Translating it yields CASSSGTNGYNEQFF.

This clonotype turned up a few times. This sequence joins TRBV4-3 and TRBJ1-1; 7 bases map to TRBD1. Looked up from germline, CDR1 is LGHNA and CDR2 is YSLEER. Losses at the gene ends were 3 bases for V and 3 bases for J; bases not matched to a gene: 4. This CDR3 is 14 amino acids long. In nucleotides, the CDR3 is TGCGCCAGCAGCCATTATACAGGGGACACTGAAGCTTTCTTT. Its translation is CASSHYTGDTEAFF.

This clonotype was observed a handful of times. The chain links TRBV24-1 to TRBJ1-4; D is undetermined. The germline V and J ends were trimmed by 5 bases and 5 bases, with 11 bases remaining between them. The CDR3 covers 14 residues. From germline, CDR1 is KGHDR and CDR2 SFDVKD. CDR3 sequence: CATSGPGENEKLFF. CDR3 coding DNA: TGTGCCACCAGTGGCCCCGGGGAGAATGAAAAACTGTTTTTT.

The gene calls are TRBV7-9 and TRBJ2-2, with TRBD2 matching 8 bases. This CDR3 has 18 residues. Germline V lookup: CDR1 SEHNR, CDR2 FQNEAQ (reference sequence). J gave up 6 bases and V 2 bases, and 14 bases lay outside the gene matches. CDR3: CASSLLRGANTNPGELFF. CDR3 bases: TGTGCCAGCAGCTTATTGCGGGGGGCGAACACTAACCCCGGGGAGCTGTTTTTT.

This chain uses TRBV11-3 with TRBJ1-6; perhaps TRBD1 as D (5 bases). Germline CDR1 is SGHNT and CDR2 is YENEEA. Trimming removed 2 bases from V and 11 bases from J, with 10 bases in between. The length of the CDR3 is 13 residues. CDR3 coding DNA: TGTGCCAGCAGCTTAATGGGGGATGCACCCCTCCACTTT. Its protein product is CASSLMGDAPLHF.

The genes are TRBV2 and TRBJ2-1, with 12 bases that match TRBD2. The CDR3 sequence is 15 residues long. V was clipped by 2 bases and J by 7 bases; unmatched bases: 3. Germline assignment: CDR1 SNHLY and CDR2 FYNNEI. CDR3 sequence (DNA): TGTGCCAGCAGTGAACTAGCGGGAGGGAATAATGAGCAGTTCTTC. It encodes CASSELAGGNNEQFF.

The chain uses TRBV6-5 and TRBJ2-1; D assignment may be TRBD1 or TRBD2 (6 bases each). CDR1 is MNHEY and CDR2 is SVGAGI in the germline V gene. The germline V and J ends were trimmed by 2 bases and 4 bases, with 21 bases remaining between them. The CDR3 consists of 18 residues. CDR3 residues: CASSYSGGLEGVYNEQFF. The DNA of the CDR3 is TGTGCCAGCAGTTACAGCGGTGGGTTGGAGGGGGTGTACAATGAGCAGTTCTTC.

This chain uses TRBV19 with TRBJ2-2, with TRBD2 matching 7 bases. CDR3 size: 15 residues. V lost 6 bases and J lost 7; bases outside the gene matches: 11. The germline V gene encodes CDR1 LNHDA and CDR2 SQIVND (reference sequence). The CDR3 spells CASRLWEGLGGELFF. The CDR3 nucleotides are TGTGCCAGTAGGCTCTGGGAGGGCCTCGGCGGGGAGCTGTTTTTT.

Only a few counts were recorded for this clonotype. V and J are TRBV5-6 and TRBJ2-1; D unresolved. CDR1 is SGHDT and CDR2 is YYEEEE in the germline V gene. The germline V and J ends were trimmed by 3 bases and 9 bases, with 16 bases remaining between them. This CDR3 comprises 14 residues. CDR3 region: CASSSKVSGGEQFF. CDR3 bases: TGTGCCAGCAGCTCCAAGGTCAGTGGCGGTGAGCAGTTCTTC. The variable domain in full, completed from reference TRBV5-6 and TRBJ2-1, reads DAGVTQSPTHLIKTRGQQVTLRCSPKSGHDTVSWYQQALGQGPQFIFQYYEEEERQRGNFPDRFSGHQFPNYSSELNVNALLLGDSALYLCASSSKVSGGEQFFGPGTRLTVL.

J is TRBJ2-1 and V is TRBV29-1, with TRBD1 matching 7 bases. CDR3 length: 11 residues. After removal of 5 bases from V and 7 bases from J, the junction contained 2 bases not matched to a gene. Germline lookup yields CDR1 SQVTM and CDR2 ANQGSEA. CDR3 region: CSVPRGNEQFF. The DNA for the CDR3 is TGCAGCGTTCCCAGGGGGAATGAGCAGTTCTTC.

The chain couples TRBV7-2 to TRBJ2-3; 7 bases fit TRBD2. The CDR3 contains 14 residues. V was clipped by 7 bases and J by 6 bases; unmatched bases: 10. The germline V gene encodes CDR1 SGHTA and CDR2 FQGNSA. The CDR3 sequence is CASTPWGGQDTQYF. CDR3 in DNA: TGTGCCAGCACCCCTTGGGGGGGTCAGGATACGCAGTATTTT.

The chain is built from TRBV7-9 and TRBJ2-5; D not resolved. The CDR3 totals 14 residues. The germline CDR1 and CDR2 sequences are SEHNR and FQNEAQ (reference sequence). V gave up 6 bases and J gave up 1 base, with 12 bases separating them. The CDR3 DNA reads TGTGCCAGCAGTGAAGCACCTACCCAAGAGACCCAGTACTTC. Translating it yields CASSEAPTQETQYF. Based on the CDR3 plus reference TRBV7-9 and TRBJ2-5, the full variable domain is DTGVSQNPRHKITKRGQNVTFRCDPISEHNRLYWYRQTLGQGPEFLTYFQNEAQLEKSRLLSDRFSAERPKGSFSTLEIQRTEQGDSAMYLCASSEAPTQETQYFGPGTRLLVL.

CDR3 DNA sequence: TGCAGTGCTAGAGGGGAAAGTCGCAATCAGCCCCAGCATTTT. It is translated as CSARGESRNQPQHF. This chain connects TRBV20-1 to TRBJ1-5, with D uncertain. The CDR3 is made up of 14 amino acids. Looked up from germline, CDR1 is DFQATT and CDR2 is SNEGSKA (reference sequence). With 1 base removed from V and 2 bases from J, the gap between germline ends came to 9 bases.

The chain couples TRBV7-9 to TRBJ2-1; TRBD2 aligns across 8 bases. The CDR3 consists of 16 residues. V shed 1 base, J shed 4 bases, and the junction held 6 bases outside the gene matches. In germline, CDR1 is SEHNR, CDR2 FQNEAQ (reference sequence). The CDR3 DNA reads TGTGCCAGCAGCTTAGGTGCGTCTAGCGGGTACAATGAGCAGTTCTTC. Translated: CASSLGASSGYNEQFF.

This clonotype came up a few times. The chain couples TRBV3-1 to TRBJ2-5; perhaps TRBD2 as D (5 bases). Germline lookup yields CDR1 LGHDT and CDR2 YNNKEL (reference sequence). The length of the CDR3 is 19 residues. Trimming stripped 0 bases from V and 4 bases from J, with 24 bases between. CDR3 loop: CASSQDMGEGPVFRETQYF. CDR3 DNA sequence: TGTGCCAGCAGCCAAGATATGGGAGAAGGCCCAGTATTCCGAGAGACCCAGTACTTC.

The V call is TRBV4-3, the J call TRBJ2-3, with no clear D. Germline loops: CDR1 LGHNA, CDR2 YSLEER. V was pared by 3 bases and J by 1 base, with 8 bases between. There are 14 residues in the CDR3. As DNA, the CDR3 is TGCGCCAGCAGCCAGGCCCGGGGCACAGATACGCAGTATTTT. Amino acids: CASSQARGTDTQYF.

In its sample, this clonotype was seen many times. The chain joins TRBV4-3 to TRBJ2-1; 12 bases map to TRBD2. CDR1 LGHNA and CDR2 YSLEER come from the germline V gene. Unmatched junction bases numbered 3, after V lost 0 bases and J lost 0 bases. The CDR3 consists of 18 residues. The CDR3 loop reads CASSQETSGSFSYNEQFF. DNA of the CDR3: TGCGCCAGCAGCCAAGAGACTAGCGGGAGTTTCTCCTACAATGAGCAGTTCTTC.

The V and J genes are TRBV5-5 and TRBJ2-1, with 8 bases fitting TRBD2. Unmatched junction bases numbered 10, after V lost 1 base and J lost 4 bases. From germline, CDR1 is SGHKS and CDR2 YYEKEE (reference sequence). The CDR3 spans 17 residues. CDR3 sequence reads: CASSLTAERGLYNEQFF. In nucleotides, the CDR3 is TGTGCCAGCAGCTTGACGGCGGAGCGGGGGCTATACAATGAGCAGTTCTTC.

This chain connects TRBV7-9 to TRBJ2-3; the match to TRBD1 covers 8 bases. This CDR3 contains 14 residues. Unmatched junction bases numbered 3, after V lost 5 bases and J lost 2 bases. CDR1 is SEHNR, CDR2 FQNEAQ, per germline (reference sequence). The CDR3 DNA sequence: TGTGCCAGCAGCCCACAGGGGGACACAGATACGCAGTATTTT. This sequence encodes CASSPQGDTDTQYF.

The CDR3 sequence is CAPPREFYEQYF. The CDR3 nucleotides are TGTGCCCCCCCGCGGGAATTCTACGAGCAGTACTTC. This chain links TRBV21-1 with TRBJ2-7; no DNA check was done on the table's D call, TRBD2. TRBV21-1 is tagged as a pseudogene. CDR3 length: 12 amino acids.

The chain is built from TRBV5-5 and TRBJ2-7, with D possibly being TRBD2 (5 bases). The V gene lost 4 bases and the J gene lost 3 bases, with 8 bases spanning the gap. Germline assignment: CDR1 SGHKS and CDR2 YYEKEE (reference sequence). The CDR3 extends over 12 amino acids. CDR3 region: CASSQDFYEQYF. CDR3 in DNA: TGTGCCAGCAGCCAGGACTTCTACGAGCAGTACTTC. Based on the CDR3 plus reference TRBV5-5 and TRBJ2-7, the full variable domain is DAGVTQSPTHLIKTRGQQVTLRCSPISGHKSVSWYQQVLGQGPQFIFQYYEKEERGRGNFPDRFSARQFPNYSSELNVNALLLGDSALYLCASSQDFYEQYFGPGTRLTVT.

V and J are TRBV7-2 and TRBJ2-7; weak D call: TRBD1 (6 bases). The CDR3 spans 14 residues. V lost 1 base and J 1 base, leaving 8 bases between the germline ends. CDR1 and CDR2 from the germline V gene are SGHTA and FQGNSA. CDR3 sequence: CASSLGQASYEQYF. The CDR3 DNA sequence: TGTGCCAGCAGCTTAGGACAGGCTTCCTACGAGCAGTACTTC.

CDR3 sequence: CASSLRSLETQYF. CDR3 nucleotide sequence: TGTGCCAGCAGTTTACGGAGTCTGGAGACCCAGTACTTC. The chain links TRBV12-3 or TRBV12-4 to TRBJ2-5, with D uncertain. The CDR3 is 13 residues long. The ends were cut back, 2 bases at V and 5 bases at J, with 9 bases in the middle.

This clonotype was recorded a few times. The chain employs TRBV11-2 and TRBJ2-7; D is tentatively TRBD1 or TRBD2 (5 bases each). CDR1 and CDR2 (germline): SGHAT, FQNNGV. The V gene lost 4 bases and the J gene lost 0 bases, with 19 bases spanning the gap. The CDR3 extends over 17 amino acids. The CDR3 reads CASSSQGEVLSSYEQYF. DNA for the CDR3: TGTGCCAGCAGCTCGCAGGGAGAGGTCCTAAGCTCCTACGAGCAGTACTTC.

This clonotype was counted a few times. V usage is TRBV5-1 and J usage is TRBJ2-7; D possibly corresponds to TRBD1 (5 bases). Trimming took off 0 bases at V and 6 bases at J, with 7 bases between the two ends. CDR1 and CDR2 from the germline V gene are SGHRS and YFSETQ. The CDR3 spans 12 residues. CDR3 residues: CASSLVGVEQYF. The CDR3 DNA sequence: TGCGCCAGCAGCTTGGTAGGGGTCGAGCAGTACTTC.

This clonotype was recorded a few times. The chain carries TRBV12-3 or TRBV12-4 and TRBJ2-1; 7 bases are a match to TRBD2. This CDR3 spans 13 amino acids. J lost 10 bases, V lost 4 bases, and 7 bases had no gene match. CDR3 DNA: TGTGCCAGCAGTTGGACTAGGCCGGAAGAGCAGTTCTTC. This translates into CASSWTRPEEQFF.

This chain uses TRBV20-1 with TRBJ2-6, with 8 bases matching TRBD2. This CDR3 has 15 amino acids. In germline, CDR1 is DFQATT, CDR2 SNEGSKA (reference sequence). V dropped 5 bases and J dropped 2; count of bases not matched to a gene: 5. The CDR3 nucleotides are TGCAGTGCTCCCGGGGGGGGGCCTGGGGCCAACGTCCTGACTTTC. As protein: CSAPGGGPGANVLTF.

The chain combines TRBV12-3 or TRBV12-4 with TRBJ1-2, with TRBD1 identical over 8 bases. The CDR3 extends over 16 amino acids. Trimming cost V 7 bases and J 7 bases; bases outside gene matches: 17. CDR3 protein: CASTQDRVYYSIGYTF. The CDR3 DNA follows: TGTGCCAGCACCCAGGACAGGGTGTACTACTCGATTGGCTACACCTTC.